One and the same sample provided the 32 T cell receptor beta chains below, sequenced in a study of CD8+CD57+ T cells in acquired aplastic anemia. For sequencing, patients were chosen who had shown expansion of CD8+CD57+ cells by flow cytometry. Genomic DNA templated the TCR beta VDJ and CDR3 profiling. TCRdb reprocessed the reads with MiXCR, giving one entry per CDR3 protein. The repertoire holds about half a million distinct CDR3 sequences, 25% to 40% seen once, with around 0.82% in the top ten. Sequencing was done on a sample of sorted CD4+, CD8+, or CD8+CD57+ T cells (not recorded which) from PBMCs. These receptors were obtained from a human donor with aplastic anemia.

About this clonotype: Its ends do not fully match the called genes, so a read error is possible. The rearrangement joins TRBV10-3 to TRBJ2-7, with 7 bases aligning to TRBD1. The CDR3 has 15 amino acids. Germline V gene lookup returns CDR1 ENHRY and CDR2 SYGVKD. For the CDR3, the DNA is TGTGCCAGCAGTTACTCGGGGACAGTTCGCAACGAGCAGTACTTC. Translating gives CASSYSGTVRNEQYF.

The table lists this clonotype with many counts. The chain carries TRBV7-9 and TRBJ1-3; D is perhaps TRBD1 (6 bases). The CDR3 consists of 13 residues. The V gene lost 8 bases and the J gene lost 9 bases, with 17 bases spanning the gap. Germline CDR1 is SEHNR and CDR2 is FQNEAQ (reference sequence). The DNA of the CDR3 is TGTGCCAGCGGGGGCAGTGAAGTTGTCACCATATATTTT. As protein: CASGGSEVVTIYF. Full variable domain (outside the CDR3, taken from reference TRBV7-9 and TRBJ1-3): DTGVSQNPRHKITKRGQNVTFRCDPISEHNRLYWYRQTLGQGPEFLTYFQNEAQLEKSRLLSDRFSAERPKGSFSTLEIQRTEQGDSAMYLCASGGSEVVTIYFGEGSWLTVV.

The table lists this clonotype with a few counts. The chain combines TRBV10-2 with TRBJ1-6; D may be TRBD1 (6 bases). V lost 2 bases to trimming and J lost 13 bases, with 18 bases between them. Per the germline V gene, CDR1 is WSHSY and CDR2 is SAAADI. The length of the CDR3 is 15 residues. The CDR3 protein is CASSEDLLGGYPLHF. Written as DNA, the CDR3 is TGCGCCAGCAGTGAGGACCTGCTAGGGGGATATCCCCTCCACTTT.

This clonotype was observed a handful of times. This rearrangement joins TRBV6-5 to TRBJ2-6; D remains unclear. V dropped 0 bases and J dropped 0 bases, with 3 bases sitting between them. Germline V gene lookup returns CDR1 MNHEY and CDR2 SVGAGI. This CDR3 has 15 amino acids. The CDR3 is CASSYSTSGANVLTF. Here the CDR3 DNA reads TGTGCCAGCAGTTACTCGACCTCTGGGGCCAACGTCCTGACTTTC.

Points on this clonotype: This may stem from a read error, because a much larger clone lies one nucleotide away. The rearrangement uses TRBV20-1 and TRBJ1-3, with D uncertain. V was pared by 5 bases and J by 0 bases, with 14 bases between. In germline, CDR1 is DFQATT, CDR2 SNEGSKA (reference sequence). The CDR3 sequence is 15 residues long. CDR3 DNA: TGCAGTGCTCGCTCCCCGACCCACTCTGGAAACACCATATATTTT. Encoded protein: CSARSPTHSGNTIYF.

V and J are TRBV27 and TRBJ1-5; 9 bases agree with TRBD1. The germline CDR1 and CDR2 sequences are MNHEY and SMNVEV (reference sequence). The trim removed 5 bases at V and 4 bases at J, leaving 6 bases unmatched. The CDR3 is 15 amino acids. The CDR3 reads CASSRDRAANQPQHF. CDR3 DNA: TGTGCCAGCAGTAGGGACAGGGCGGCAAATCAGCCCCAGCATTTT.

This chain links TRBV4-1 with TRBJ2-4; TRBD1 or TRBD2 may be the D gene (5 bases each). Per germline, CDR1 MGHRA and CDR2 YSYEKL. This CDR3 contains 15 residues. V gave up 2 bases and J gave up 14 bases, with 22 bases separating them. In nucleotides, the CDR3 is TGCGCCAGCAGCCAAACCGCGCCCGGGGATCAAGGGGAGTACTTC. Translation gives CASSQTAPGDQGEYF.

This clonotype has a count of ten or more. CDR3 coding DNA: TGTGCCAGTAGCGGGGAGGCGGGCAATGAGCAGTTCTTC. This gives the protein CASSGEAGNEQFF. The chain employs TRBV2 and TRBJ2-1; 8 nucleotides match TRBD2. The J segment lost 6 bases and the V segment lost 9 bases, leaving 7 bases of the junction unmatched. CDR3 length: 13 amino acids. Germline V gene sequence: CDR1 SNHLY, CDR2 FYNNEI.

This clonotype was seen a few times. The chain recombines TRBV5-8 with TRBJ1-4; possible D gene TRBD1, 5 bases. The CDR3 is 15 amino acids. Germline V gene lookup returns CDR1 SGHTS and CDR2 YDEGEE. V lost 0 bases to trimming and J lost 6 bases, with 12 bases between them. CDR3 coding DNA: TGTGCCAGCAGCTTGGCTCGAGGGGAACATGAAAAACTGTTTTTT. Its protein is CASSLARGEHEKLFF.

V gene TRBV19 combines with J gene TRBJ2-2; D not certain. V lost 7 bases and J lost 8, with 8 bases in between. Germline loops: CDR1 LNHDA, CDR2 SQIVND (reference sequence). The CDR3 is 11 residues long. CDR3 sequence (DNA): TGTGCCAGTATCGAGTGGGGGGAGCTGTTTTTT. It translates to CASIEWGELFF. Using reference TRBV19 and TRBJ2-2 for the parts outside the CDR3, the full variable domain is DGGITQSPKYLFRKEGQNVTLSCEQNLNHDAMYWYRQDPGQGLRLIYYSQIVNDFQKGDIAEGYSVSREKKESFPLTVTSAQKNPTAFYLCASIEWGELFFGEGSRLTVL.

This rearrangement joins TRBV18 to TRBJ2-7; tentatively, D is TRBD1 or TRBD2 (5 bases each). Trimming removed 5 bases from V and 2 bases from J, with 19 bases in between. The CDR3 totals 16 residues. Germline values: CDR1 KGHSH, CDR2 LQKENI. CDR3 coding DNA: TGTGCCAGCTCAACTCAAACCGGGACGGTTACCTACGAGCAGTACTTC. Protein: CASSTQTGTVTYEQYF.

The table lists this clonotype with many counts. V and J are TRBV20-1 and TRBJ2-7; 8 bases are shared with TRBD2. Per the germline V gene, CDR1 is DFQATT and CDR2 is SNEGSKA (reference sequence). V shed 2 bases and J 4 bases; nucleotides not matched to a gene: 7. This CDR3 is built from 14 residues. The CDR3 nucleotides are TGCAGTGCTAGACCAGCGGGAGTTTATTACGAGCAGTACTTC. Its protein product is CSARPAGVYYEQYF.

This clonotype appeared many times. The CDR3 DNA reads TGCGCCAGCAGCCCGGGACAGCATACAGGTGGCTACACCTTC. This translates into CASSPGQHTGGYTF. The chain employs TRBV5-1 and TRBJ1-2; 7 bases fit TRBD1. Trimming took 4 bases from V and 7 from J; bases not matched to a gene: 10. Germline lookup yields CDR1 SGHRS and CDR2 YFSETQ. The CDR3 loop spans 14 amino acids. Complete variable domain (other parts from reference TRBV5-1 and TRBJ1-2): KAGVTQTPRYLIKTRGQQVTLSCSPISGHRSVSWYQQTPGQGLQFLFEYFSETQRNKGNFPGRFSGRQFSNSRSEMNVSTLELGDSALYLCASSPGQHTGGYTFGSGTRLTVV.

The rearrangement uses TRBV14 and TRBJ1-2; D call uncertain. The CDR3 consists of 12 residues. V lost 0 bases to trimming and J lost 7 bases, with 6 bases between them. CDR1 and CDR2 (germline): SGHDN, FVKESK. The CDR3 region is CASSQDFSGYTF. In nucleotides, the CDR3 is TGTGCCAGCAGCCAAGATTTCAGTGGCTACACCTTC. The full variable domain, in which reference TRBV14 and TRBJ1-2 provide the parts outside the CDR3, is EAGVTQFPSHSVIEKGQTVTLRCDPISGHDNLYWYRRVMGKEIKFLLHFVKESKQDESGMPNNRFLAERTGGTYSTLKVQPAELEDSGVYFCASSQDFSGYTFGSGTRLTVV.

Many counts were recorded for this clonotype. The chain employs TRBV19 and TRBJ1-4, with 9 nucleotides matching TRBD1. Trimming cost V 7 bases and J 7 bases; bases outside gene matches: 10. The CDR3 covers 15 residues. Germline values: CDR1 LNHDA, CDR2 SQIVND (reference sequence). This chain's CDR3 is CASTAGTGLSEKLFF. In DNA form, the CDR3 reads TGTGCCAGTACCGCCGGGACAGGGTTGTCTGAAAAACTGTTTTTT.

The chain is built from TRBV6-1 and TRBJ2-7; the D is unclear. V was shortened by 2 bases and J by 0 bases, with 8 bases between the two germline ends. The CDR3 spans 14 residues. Germline loops: CDR1 MNHNS, CDR2 SASEGT. CDR3 DNA sequence: TGTGCCAGCAGTGAACAGGCCAGCTCCTACGAGCAGTACTTC. Amino acids: CASSEQASSYEQYF.

V is TRBV4-2 and J is TRBJ1-6; TRBD1 matches 8 bases. Germline V gene lookup returns CDR1 LGHNA and CDR2 YNFKEQ. Losses at the gene ends were 5 bases for V and 4 bases for J; bases not matched to a gene: 13. The CDR3 runs 18 residues. CDR3 sequence reads: CASSEILGRGLYNSPLHF. As DNA, the CDR3 is TGTGCCAGCAGCGAAATCCTCGGCAGGGGGCTTTATAATTCACCCCTCCACTTT.

V gene TRBV6-1 combines with J gene TRBJ1-1; a weak D match, TRBD1 (5 bases). This CDR3 contains 14 residues. V dropped 0 bases and J dropped 11 bases, with 16 bases sitting between them. The germline V gene has CDR1 MNHNS and CDR2 SASEGT. CDR3 protein: CASSEAYWGLEAFF. The CDR3 DNA is TGTGCCAGCAGTGAAGCCTATTGGGGCTTGGAGGCTTTCTTT.

The sample holds one count of this clonotype. The likely explanation is a read error, given a far larger clone one base away. Given the absence of the conserved phenylalanine or tryptophan at the CDR3 end, a read error is likely. The rearrangement uses TRBV7-7 and TRBJ2-7, with TRBD1 identical over 8 bases. The length of the CDR3 is 13 residues. CDR1 is SSHAT, CDR2 FNYEAQ, per germline (reference sequence). The CDR3 DNA reads TGTGCTAGCAGCTTAGCAGGGGGCGGCGAGCAGTACTCC. Its protein product is CASSLAGGGEQYS.

This clonotype has ten or more counts. This chain links TRBV7-9 with TRBJ1-1; no clear D. The germline V gene encodes CDR1 SEHNR and CDR2 FQNEAQ (reference sequence). The CDR3 is 12 residues long. The germline V and J ends were trimmed by 2 bases and 3 bases, with 4 bases remaining between them. The CDR3 is CASSLSDTEAFF. The CDR3, as DNA: TGTGCCAGCAGCTTAAGTGACACTGAAGCTTTCTTT.

As for this clonotype: Because the CDR3 is missing its conserved closing phenylalanine or tryptophan, this is likely a read error. The chain is built from TRBV11-2 and TRBJ2-1; 8 bases fit TRBD2. Germline V gene lookup returns CDR1 SGHAT and CDR2 FQNNGV. V dropped 0 bases and J dropped 5; count of bases not matched to a gene: 6. The CDR3 loop spans 16 amino acids. The CDR3 nucleotides are TGTGCCAGCAGCTTAGATCGGGGGGGGTTCCACAATGAGCAGTTCTCC. This encodes CASSLDRGGFHNEQFS.

This clonotype appeared a few times. The gene calls are TRBV13 and TRBJ2-7; D remains ambiguous. The CDR3 sequence is 15 residues long. Germline loops: CDR1 PRHDT, CDR2 FYEKMQ (reference sequence). V was trimmed by 5 bases and J by 2 bases, leaving 16 bases between them. CDR3 DNA: TGTGCCAGCAGCATTTTCGGGCCCGAAACCTACGAGCAGTACTTC. Translation gives CASSIFGPETYEQYF.

This clonotype was seen ten or more times. This chain joins TRBV24-1 and TRBJ2-7; D is unclear. V was clipped by 4 bases and J by 9 bases, with 15 bases between them. This CDR3 region has 13 residues. Germline CDR1 KGHDR, CDR2 SFDVKD. The CDR3: CATSDWNEKSQYF. The DNA of the CDR3 is TGTGCCACCAGTGACTGGAACGAAAAGTCGCAGTACTTC.

The table lists this clonotype with many counts. The J gene is TRBJ2-5, the V gene TRBV9; tentative D call: TRBD1 (6 bases). Trimming took off 0 bases at V and 2 bases at J, with 8 bases between the two ends. In germline, CDR1 is SGDLS, CDR2 YYNGEE. The CDR3 covers 14 residues. In DNA, the CDR3 is TGTGCCAGCAGCGTAGGCGGACAGCAAGAGACCCAGTACTTC. It translates to CASSVGGQQETQYF.

This clonotype occurred many times. The CDR3 DNA reads as TGTGCCAGCAGGACGAGCCCGGGCGGCCAGCCCCAGCATTTT. Amino acids: CASRTSPGGQPQHF. V usage is TRBV2 and J usage is TRBJ1-5; the D is unclear. CDR1 is SNHLY and CDR2 is FYNNEI in the germline V gene. Deletions cut 6 bases from V and 7 bases from J, with 16 bases between. The CDR3 runs 14 residues.

Notes on this clonotype: A much larger clone sits a single nucleotide away, making a read error possible. This chain connects TRBV7-8 to TRBJ1-5; D might be TRBD1 (6 bases). Germline assignment: CDR1 SGHVS and CDR2 FQNEAQ. The ends were cut back, 5 bases at V and 0 bases at J, with 14 bases in the middle. The CDR3 totals 16 residues. The CDR3 protein is CASSPRGADSNQPQHF. CDR3 in DNA: TGTGCCAGCAGCCCACGGGGGGCGGATAGCAATCAGCCCCAGCATTTT.

This clonotype has more than one count but fewer than ten. A single base separates this from a much larger clone, so it may be a read error. Likely a read error: the CDR3 ends without its conserved phenylalanine or tryptophan. The chain has TRBV19 and TRBJ1-2; 7 bases are a match to TRBD1. Per germline, CDR1 LNHDA and CDR2 SQIVND (reference sequence). Trimming took 3 bases from V and 1 from J; bases not matched to a gene: 11. There are 17 residues in the CDR3. In DNA, the CDR3 is TGTGCCAGTAGTATCCTAACCGGGACAGCACTTAACTATGGCTACACCCTC. This encodes CASSILTGTALNYGYTL.

There are many counts of this clonotype. V and J are TRBV10-3 and TRBJ1-4; D ambiguous. The V gene lost 3 bases and the J gene lost 0 bases, with 5 bases spanning the gap. This CDR3 is 14 amino acids long. Germline CDR1 reads ENHRY; CDR2 reads SYGVKD. The CDR3 reads CAISDLATNEKLFF. In DNA, the CDR3 is TGTGCCATCAGTGACTTGGCAACTAATGAAAAACTGTTTTTT.

The chain uses TRBV24-1 and TRBJ2-7; TRBD1 agrees at 8 bases. The trim removed 5 bases at V and 6 bases at J, leaving 11 bases unmatched. This CDR3 contains 15 residues. The germline V gene encodes CDR1 KGHDR and CDR2 SFDVKD. The CDR3 DNA is TGTGCCACCAGTGCTTACAGGGGGTCCCCCTCCGAGCAGTACTTC. This sequence encodes CATSAYRGSPSEQYF.

On this clonotype itself: A much larger clonotype is one base distant, so this may be a read error. A read error is likely, as this CDR3 ends without the conserved phenylalanine or tryptophan. The gene calls are TRBV7-6 and TRBJ2-1; 7 nucleotides line up with TRBD2. Germline V gives CDR1 SGHVS, CDR2 FNYEAQ. Unmatched junction bases numbered 11, after V lost 5 bases and J lost 13 bases. The CDR3 covers 13 residues. Here the CDR3 DNA reads TGTGCCAGCAGCCTCGGGGTTGGGGGGGATCAGTTCCTC. Amino acid sequence: CASSLGVGGDQFL.

This clonotype was counted many times. The J gene is TRBJ2-7, the V gene TRBV7-8, with no clear D. The V end lost 1 base, the J end lost 0 bases, and 7 bases lay between the germline ends. This CDR3 has 14 amino acids. Germline values: CDR1 SGHVS, CDR2 FQNEAQ. For the CDR3, the DNA is TGTGCCAGCAGCTTAGGTCCGAGCTCCTACGAGCAGTACTTC. Translating gives CASSLGPSSYEQYF.

This clonotype was counted only a few times. The chain uses TRBV4-3 and TRBJ1-2, with a weak D call TRBD1 (6 bases). There are 14 residues in the CDR3. Germline CDR1 is LGHNA and CDR2 is YSLEER. The V end lost 0 bases, the J end lost 13 bases, and 18 bases lay between the germline ends. The CDR3 spells CASSQDSNRAHPTF. The DNA for the CDR3 is TGCGCCAGCAGCCAAGATTCAAACAGGGCTCATCCCACCTTC.